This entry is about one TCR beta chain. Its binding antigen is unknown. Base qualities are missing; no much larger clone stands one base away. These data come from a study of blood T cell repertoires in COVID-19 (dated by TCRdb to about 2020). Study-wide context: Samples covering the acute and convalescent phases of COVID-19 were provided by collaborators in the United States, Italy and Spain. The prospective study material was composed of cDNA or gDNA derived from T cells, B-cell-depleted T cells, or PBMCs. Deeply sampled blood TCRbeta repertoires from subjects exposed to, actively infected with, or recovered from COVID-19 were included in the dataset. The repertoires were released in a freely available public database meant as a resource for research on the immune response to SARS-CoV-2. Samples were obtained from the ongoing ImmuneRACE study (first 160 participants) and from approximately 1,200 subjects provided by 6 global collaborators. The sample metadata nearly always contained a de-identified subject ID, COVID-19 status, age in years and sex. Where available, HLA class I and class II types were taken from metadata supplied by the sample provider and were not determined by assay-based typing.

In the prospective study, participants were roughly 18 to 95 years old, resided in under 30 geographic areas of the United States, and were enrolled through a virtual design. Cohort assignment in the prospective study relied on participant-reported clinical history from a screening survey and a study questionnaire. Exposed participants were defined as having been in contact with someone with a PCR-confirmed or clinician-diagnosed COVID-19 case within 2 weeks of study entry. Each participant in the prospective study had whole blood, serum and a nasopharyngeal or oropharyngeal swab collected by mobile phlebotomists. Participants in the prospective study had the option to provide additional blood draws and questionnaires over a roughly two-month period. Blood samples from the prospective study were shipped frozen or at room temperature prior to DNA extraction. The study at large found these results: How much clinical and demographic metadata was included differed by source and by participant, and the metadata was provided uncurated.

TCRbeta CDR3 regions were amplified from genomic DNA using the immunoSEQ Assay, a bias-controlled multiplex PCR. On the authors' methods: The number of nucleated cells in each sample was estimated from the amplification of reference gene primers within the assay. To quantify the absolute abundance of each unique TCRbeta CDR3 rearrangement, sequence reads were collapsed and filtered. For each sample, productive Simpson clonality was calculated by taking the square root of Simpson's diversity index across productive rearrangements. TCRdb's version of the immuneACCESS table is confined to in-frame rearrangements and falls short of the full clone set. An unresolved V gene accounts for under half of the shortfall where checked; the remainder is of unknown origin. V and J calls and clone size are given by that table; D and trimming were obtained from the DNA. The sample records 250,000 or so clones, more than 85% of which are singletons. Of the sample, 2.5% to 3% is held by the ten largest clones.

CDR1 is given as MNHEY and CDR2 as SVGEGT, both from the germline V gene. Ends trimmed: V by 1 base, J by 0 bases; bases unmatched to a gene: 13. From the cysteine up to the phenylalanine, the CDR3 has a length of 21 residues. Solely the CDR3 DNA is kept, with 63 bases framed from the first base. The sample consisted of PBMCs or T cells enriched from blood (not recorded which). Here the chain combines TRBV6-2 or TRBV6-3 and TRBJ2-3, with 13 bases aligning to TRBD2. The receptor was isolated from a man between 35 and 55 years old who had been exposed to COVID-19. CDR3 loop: CASSYYGLAGATGYSTDTQYF. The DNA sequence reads TGTGCCAGCAGTTACTACGGACTAGCGGGAGCCACTGGGTACAGCACAGATACGCAGTATTTT.